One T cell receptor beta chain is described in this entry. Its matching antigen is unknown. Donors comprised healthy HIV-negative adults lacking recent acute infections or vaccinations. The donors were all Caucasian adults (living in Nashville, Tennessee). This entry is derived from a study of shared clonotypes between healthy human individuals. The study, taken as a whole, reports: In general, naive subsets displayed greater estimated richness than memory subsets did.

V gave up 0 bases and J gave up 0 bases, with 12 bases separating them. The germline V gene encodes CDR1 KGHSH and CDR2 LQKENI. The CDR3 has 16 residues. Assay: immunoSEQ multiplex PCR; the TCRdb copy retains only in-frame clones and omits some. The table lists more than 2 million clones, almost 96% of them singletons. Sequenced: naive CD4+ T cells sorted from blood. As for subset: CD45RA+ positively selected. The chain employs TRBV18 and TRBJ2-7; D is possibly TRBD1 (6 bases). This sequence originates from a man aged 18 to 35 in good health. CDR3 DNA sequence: TGTGCCAGCTCACCACCTTCAAGGGGGAGCTCCTACGAGCAGTACTTC. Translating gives CASSPPSRGSSYEQYF.